This TCR beta chain came from a study of graft-versus-host responses after intestinal transplantation (dated by TCRdb to about 2021). Background for the entire study: The transplants that recipients got were multivisceral, liver-intestinal, or isolated intestinal. All recipients received anti-thymocyte globulin induction followed by maintenance tacrolimus and steroids for around three years. Graft-versus-host and host-versus-graft alloreactive T cell clones were tracked in the graft, circulation and bone marrow after intestinal transplantation using bulk TCR-beta CDR3 sequencing. Alloreactive clones were identified by sequencing pre-transplant mixed lymphocyte reaction products and comparing these products with unstimulated pre-transplant donor and recipient T cells. The cohort enrolled 20 to 30 intestinal transplant recipients, one of whom was a retransplant, and a few patients without pretransplant specimens were excluded. Donor T cell macrochimerism was defined as a peak of at least 4% donor T cells among recipient peripheral blood mononuclear cells. Samples from a few later patients were sequenced in-house on an Illumina MiSeq with MiXCR processing rather than by the commercial service. What the work shows at the level of the full study, not this receptor alone: GvH clones were detected in recipient bone marrow, and some appeared earlier in ileal mucosa or blood, consistent with an intestinal mucosal origin. Peak levels of circulating GvH clones were associated with declines in HvG clones early after transplant. The conclusions were limited by the relatively low number and heterogeneity of the intestinal transplant patients. High GvH to HvG T cell clonal ratios were observed in the allografts of patients with donor T cell macrochimerism.

The time point label for this specimen denotes: cells obtained before transplantation from donor or recipient. CD3+CD4+ and CD3+CD8+ populations were FACS-sorted from unstimulated pre-transplant donor and recipient cells taken from spleen or lymph nodes. The library was obtained by the immunoSEQ multiplex PCR assay. For most patients, genomic DNA was isolated with the Qiagen DNeasy Blood and Tissue Kit and shipped frozen to Adaptive Biotechnologies for TCR sequencing. Adaptive Biotechnologies carried out high-throughput TCR-beta CDR3 sequencing of genomic DNA for most patients. Per the source publication's procedure: TCR sequencing data for 15 to 20 patients were retrieved from Adaptive's ImmunoSEQ software; a few other patients were processed with MiXCR and VDJtools. To correct CD4 versus CD8 sorting errors, any sequence found in both subsets at a frequency ratio below 5:1 was removed. Because the origin of CDR3 nucleotide sequences shared between donor and recipient could not be assigned, those sequences were removed. To count as alloreactive, a clone needed at least 2-fold expansion over unstimulated cells and a minimum CFSE-low frequency of 0.002% (template counts) or 0.001% (read counts). Clones were considered mappable if detected in sequenced pre-transplant spleen, lymph node, or MLR CFSE-low populations of the donor or recipient. Cumulative frequency of alloreactive clones was calculated as a percentage of all sequences weighted by copy number. Held by TCRdb, this immuneACCESS table contains in-frame sequences only and omits some clones. Under half of the omission traces to an unresolved V gene where checked; the cause of the rest is unknown. V, J and clone size are those of that table, while D and trimming were read from the DNA. The sample has 40,000 or so clones on record, nearly 95% of them singletons. About 0.22% of the sample comes from the top ten.

Measured from the cysteine to the phenylalanine, the CDR3 is 13 residues long. Only the CDR3 DNA stays, 39 bases, in frame from base 1. V is clipped by 0 bases and J by 7 bases, and the sequence between their germline boundaries is 10 bases long. From a lookup of the germline V gene, CDR1 and CDR2 are SGHRS and YFSETQ. This clone was counted a single time. The antigen this receptor binds is unknown. Base qualities are not recorded, but no much larger clone differs from it by a single base. Sequenced material: unstimulated CD8+ T cells sorted from spleen or lymph node cells, taken before transplant. This receptor chain uses TRBV5-1 and TRBJ2-5; too little of a D gene remains to name it. The TCR was taken from a human donor who was the organ donor for an intestinal transplant. In nucleotide form, the sequence is TGCGCCAGCAGCTTGGAAGGCTACGCGACCCAGTACTTC. This sequence encodes CASSLEGYATQYF.